This TCR beta chain was recovered during a study of T-cell memory formation after mild COVID-19. This clonotype occurred a few times. The antigen remains undetermined. TCRdb re-derived calls from the 5' RACE reads in MiXCR, one entry per CDR3 protein. The sample carries around 130,000 distinct CDR3 sequences, 14% to 15% recorded once. The CDR3 spans 13 residues. Trimming removed 8 bases at V and 1 base at J, with 11 bases between. Overall study results and limits: Researchers report contracting CD4+ clones mostly in CM and EM, with CD8+ clones in EMRA. Second-wave clones peaking on day 37 lacked confirmed SARS-CoV-2 specificity. Within pre-infection memory, some responding clones were found, suggesting cross-reactive memory joined. Contracting clones from day 15 to 85 had balanced CD4/CD8; later expanders favoured CD4+.

Sequencing used PBMCs or a T cell subset sorted from them (not recorded which). The chain has TRBV12-3 or TRBV12-4 and TRBJ1-1; possible D gene TRBD1, 5 bases. This clonotype originated in an adult woman who had mild COVID-19 (a few samples of this study predate the infection). Cell type and time point are not known. CDR3 loop: CASRGAWNTEAFF. The CDR3 DNA reads TGTGCCAGCCGGGGCGCTTGGAACACTGAAGCTTTCTTT.